The present T cell receptor (beta chain) was sequenced within a study of T-cell memory formation after mild COVID-19. Study outcomes and limitations: For contracting clones, CD4+ ones sat mainly in CM and EM, CD8+ in EMRA. Contracting clones from day 15 to 85 showed balanced CD4/CD8; later expanders favored CD4+. SARS-CoV-2 specificity was not confirmed for second-wave clones peaking on day 37.

One entry per CDR3 protein results from TCRdb running MiXCR on the 5' RACE reads. Of about 560,000 distinct CDR3 sequences in the sample, around a sixth were seen once. V lost 3 bases and J lost 1, with 9 bases in between. Germline CDR1 reads MGHRA; CDR2 reads YSYEKL. The length of the CDR3 is 14 residues. Worth noting for this clonotype: What it recognizes is unknown.

Specimen: PBMCs or a T cell subset sorted from them (not recorded which). The origin of this receptor is an adult woman who had mild COVID-19 (a few samples of this study predate the infection). Cell type and time point are not known. The chain joins TRBV4-1 to TRBJ1-1; no reliable D call. The CDR3 DNA reads TGCGCCAGCAGCCATCCTGGGGAGAACACTGAAGCTTTCTTT. This sequence encodes CASSHPGENTEAFF.